The entry below gives a single TCR beta chain sequence along with its context. As handled by the study authors: Estimated nucleated cell counts came from reference gene primer amplification. The data were produced by immunoSEQ multiplex PCR, yet TCRdb's version contains in-frame clones alone and is incomplete. That table gives V, J and clone size, and the DNA gave D and trimming. The table lists approximately 220,000 clones, about four fifths of them singletons. Recruits, aged roughly 18 to 90 years, lived in 25 or so US areas. Participants reported their clinical history, and cohort assignment relied on those reports. This sample was taken from a study of blood T cell repertoires in COVID-19. Study in general: PBMCs, B-cell-depleted T cells, or T cells were the source of the cDNA or gDNA that made up the material.

CDR1 and CDR2 (germline): LGHNA, YNFKEQ. The ends lost 0 bases at V and 1 base at J; junction bases unmatched: 6. The CDR3 consists of 17 residues. The source is a woman aged 40 to 50 who had been exposed to COVID-19. The gene calls are TRBV4-2 and TRBJ2-5; TRBD1 aligns across 9 bases. Sequenced material: PBMCs or T cells enriched from blood (not recorded which). CDR3 region: CASSQDGDRVVQETQYF. As DNA, the CDR3 is TGTGCCAGCAGCCAAGATGGGGACAGGGTGGTCCAAGAGACCCAGTACTTC.